One sample yielded the 12 T cell receptor beta chains listed below, sequenced in a study of T cells after yellow fever vaccination. TCRdb reprocessed the 5' RACE reads with MiXCR, giving one entry per CDR3 protein. The sample shows 500,000 to 650,000 distinct CDR3 sequences, about 12% of them seen only once. This specimen consisted of PBMCs, obtained on the day of the yellow fever booster vaccination. All receptors come from a man in his thirties or forties who received the YFV17D yellow fever vaccine.

This chain joins TRBV25-1 and TRBJ2-1; TRBD2 aligns across 9 bases. The junction had 13 bases not matched to a gene; V was cut back by 10 bases and J by 6 bases. CDR1 MGHDK and CDR2 SYGVNS come from the germline V gene. CDR3 length equals 15 residues. The CDR3 reads CATRSATSGTNEQFF. The CDR3 nucleotides are TGTGCCACAAGGTCAGCGACTAGCGGCACCAATGAGCAGTTCTTC.

The rearrangement uses TRBV5-1 and TRBJ2-7; 7 bases fit TRBD1. This CDR3 contains 15 residues. Germline V CDR1 and CDR2: SGHRS, YFSETQ. V was pared by 7 bases and J by 0 bases, with 10 bases of the junction left unmatched. CDR3 DNA sequence: TGCGCCAGCCGCTATAACAGGGACAGCTCCTACGAGCAGTACTTC. Translated: CASRYNRDSSYEQYF.

The rearrangement links TRBV5-1 to TRBJ2-5; D is unclear. The CDR3 sequence is 12 residues long. Trimming removed 5 bases from V and 1 base from J, with 6 bases in between. Germline loops: CDR1 SGHRS, CDR2 YFSETQ. CDR3 sequence reads: CASRPVQETQYF. As DNA, the CDR3 is TGCGCCAGCAGACCGGTCCAAGAGACCCAGTACTTC.

The CDR3 is CASSQSGGRPYNEQFF. The CDR3 bases are TGCGCCAGCAGTCAATCGGGCGGGAGGCCCTACAATGAGCAGTTCTTC. This chain uses TRBV23-1 with TRBJ2-1; TRBD2 agrees at 8 bases. TRBV23-1 is assigned to the ORF class and has an uncertain function. V shed 0 bases, J shed 2 bases, and the junction held 3 bases outside the gene matches. The CDR3 runs to 16 residues.

This clonotype was picked up a small number of times. The chain joins TRBV12-3 or TRBV12-4 to TRBJ2-7; 9 bases map to TRBD1. The V and J ends lost 3 bases and 2 bases, in that order; junction bases with no gene match: 11. There are 17 residues in the CDR3. The DNA of the CDR3 is TGTGCCAGCAGTTTTTTCTCCACGGGACAGGGCACCTACGAGCAGTACTTC. This translates into CASSFFSTGQGTYEQYF.

This chain links TRBV7-6 with TRBJ1-3; TRBD1 matches 9 bases. CDR1 SGHVS and CDR2 FNYEAQ come from the germline V gene. The CDR3 is 18 amino acids. V was clipped by 5 bases and J by 3 bases; unmatched bases: 14. CDR3 sequence reads: CASSEGPGQGRGGNTIYF. Here the CDR3 DNA reads TGTGCCAGCAGCGAAGGACCGGGACAGGGTCGAGGTGGAAACACCATATATTTT.

At least ten counts were recorded for this clonotype. The chain has TRBV4-3 and TRBJ2-3; D not certain. Trimming pared 2 bases from V and 0 bases from J, leaving 9 bases between. Germline assignment: CDR1 LGHNA and CDR2 YSLEER. This CDR3 has 15 residues. The DNA for the CDR3 is TGCGCCAGCAGCCAACTTCAAATTAGCACAGATACGCAGTATTTT. Amino acids: CASSQLQISTDTQYF.

V and J are TRBV27 and TRBJ2-1; D possibly corresponds to TRBD2 (5 bases). The V gene lost 7 bases and the J gene lost 7 bases, with 8 bases spanning the gap. Germline-derived CDR1 and CDR2 are MNHEY and SMNVEV (reference sequence). The CDR3 spans 11 residues. CDR3 loop: CASITGNEQFF. The DNA for the CDR3 is TGTGCCAGCATTACGGGGAATGAGCAGTTCTTC.

The V gene is TRBV20-1, the J gene TRBJ2-3; a weak D match, TRBD1 (5 bases). Germline V gene data show CDR1 as DFQATT and CDR2 as SNEGSKA (reference sequence). V was pared by 3 bases and J by 8 bases, with 21 bases between. The CDR3 has 15 amino acids. The CDR3 protein is CSASDPGLGSTTQYF. CDR3 coding DNA: TGCAGTGCTAGTGACCCAGGGCTAGGAAGCACTACGCAGTATTTT.

V is TRBV5-8 and J is TRBJ1-1; a weak D match, TRBD1 (5 bases). The germline gives CDR1 SGHTS, CDR2 YDEGEE. This CDR3 comprises 15 residues. V lost 4 bases, J lost 5 bases, and 18 bases lay in between. The chain's CDR3 is CASSGGAGTLTEAFF. As DNA, the CDR3 is TGTGCCAGCAGCGGGGGAGCTGGCACGTTGACTGAAGCTTTCTTT.

This sequence joins TRBV24-1 and TRBJ2-1, with 10 positions matching TRBD2. With 5 bases clipped from V and 4 bases from J, the junction kept 4 bases outside the gene matches. CDR1 is KGHDR, CDR2 SFDVKD, per germline. The CDR3 contains 15 residues. The CDR3 coding sequence is TGTGCCACCAGTGCCGCTAGCGGGAGTTACAATGAGCAGTTCTTC. Translation gives CATSAASGSYNEQFF.

This clonotype was counted many times. The chain is built from TRBV28 and TRBJ2-7; unclear D gene. Germline lookup yields CDR1 MDHEN and CDR2 SYDVKM. The CDR3 loop spans 13 amino acids. V lost 6 bases, J lost 7 bases, and 16 bases lay in between. CDR3 sequence reads: CASRHPTGGEQYF. The CDR3, as DNA: TGTGCCAGCAGACACCCTACGGGTGGGGAGCAGTACTTC.